In its sample, the clone carrying this T cell receptor (beta chain) is large. Its target is unknown. This specimen comes from a study of spatial heterogeneity in lung cancer. Findings and caveats of the study: One measure, the expanded intratumoral alpha and beta TCR count, tracked tumor mutation counts. It was estimated that coverage of tumor T cells reached roughly 7% for alpha chains and around 14% for beta chains.

Time point meaning: sample taken at primary tumor resection. The input material, whole RNA from tumor, nontumor lung or frozen PBMC, was sequenced unsorted. TCRdb processed the 5' RACE reads anew with MiXCR; each CDR3 protein has one entry. Of more than 4,500 distinct CDR3 sequences listed, 15% to 20% are singletons. The sequenced sample was lung tumor tissue, obtained at surgery. The receptor was isolated from a male donor with early-stage non-small cell lung cancer.

The CDR3 region is CASKAGQGFDEQFF. CDR3 bases: TGTGCCAGCAAAGCGGGACAGGGCTTTGATGAGCAGTTCTTC. The rearrangement uses TRBV11-2 and TRBJ2-1, with 9 bases that match TRBD1. Germline assignment: CDR1 SGHAT and CDR2 FQNNGV. The CDR3 covers 14 residues. With 7 bases clipped from V and 8 bases from J, the junction kept 9 bases outside the gene matches.